This note documents a single T cell receptor beta chain sequence. What it binds is not known. The record originates from a study of shared clonotypes between healthy human individuals. Regarding the study as a whole: Approximately 4.6% of naive CD4 clonotypes were common to a few donors.

Trimming removed 1 base from V and 6 bases from J; junction bases left unmatched: 7. Germline loops: CDR1 LGHNA, CDR2 YNFKEQ. The CDR3 totals 16 residues. Some clones are missing from TCRdb's copy, which holds only in-frame ones; the method was immunoSEQ multiplex PCR. The table includes some 1,100,000 clones, around 78% detected once. The material sequenced was memory CD4+ T cells from PBMCs. Subset of the sample: CD45RA-negative fraction. The source is a man younger than 30 in good health. Some clones in this sample may be carry-over from other donors' samples. V is TRBV4-2 and J is TRBJ2-7; the match to TRBD2 covers 12 bases. The DNA for the CDR3 is TGTGCCAGCAGCCAAGGACAGACTAGCGGGAGAGGCGAGCAGTACTTC. Its protein product is CASSQGQTSGRGEQYF.